A single sample is the source of the 26 T cell receptor beta chains below, sequenced in a study of neurological immune-mediated disorders. TCRdb independently ran MiXCR on the 5' RACE reads; one entry per CDR3 protein. The table shows approximately 87,000 distinct CDR3 sequences, with roughly an eighth occurring only once. The sequenced sample was PBMCs. Receptors originate from a woman aged 50 to 60 in good health.

The J gene is TRBJ2-7, the V gene TRBV28; D unresolved. The CDR3 covers 12 residues. Germline CDR1 reads MDHEN; CDR2 reads SYDVKM. Trimming shortened V by 4 bases and J by 6 bases, and 10 bases separated the two germline ends. The CDR3 DNA reads as TGTGCCAGCAGTTCCACACAGAGCGAGCAGTACTTC. Translating it yields CASSSTQSEQYF.

Worth noting for this clonotype: Just one base apart from a much larger clone, this may be a read error. The chain uses TRBV16 and TRBJ2-7; D is uncertain. This CDR3 has 14 amino acids. The V gene's germline CDR1 is KGHSY and CDR2 FQNENV. The CDR3, as DNA: TGTGCCAGCATCCAAAATCGGCACTCCTACGAGCAGTACTTC. As protein: CASIQNRHSYEQYF.

This clonotype has a count of ten or more. The chain combines TRBV5-1 with TRBJ2-1; the match to TRBD2 covers 10 bases. The CDR3 runs 16 residues. The ends lost 3 bases at V and 6 bases at J; junction bases unmatched: 9. Germline V gene lookup returns CDR1 SGHRS and CDR2 YFSETQ. CDR3 bases: TGCGCCAGCAGCTCGGGAGGACTAGCGGTGATCAATGAGCAGTTCTTC. Translated: CASSSGGLAVINEQFF. Full variable domain (rest looked up from reference TRBV5-1 and TRBJ2-1): KAGVTQTPRYLIKTRGQQVTLSCSPISGHRSVSWYQQTPGQGLQFLFEYFSETQRNKGNFPGRFSGRQFSNSRSEMNVSTLELGDSALYLCASSSGGLAVINEQFFGPGTRLTVL.

This clonotype was recorded at least ten times. The CDR3 here is CASSLEGSSGNTIYF. The CDR3 DNA reads as TGCGCCAGCAGCTTGGAGGGATCCTCTGGAAACACCATATATTTT. The chain couples TRBV5-1 to TRBJ1-3; D remains ambiguous. The CDR3 covers 15 residues. The germline gives CDR1 SGHRS, CDR2 YFSETQ. V was cut by 0 bases and J by 0 bases, with 7 bases left in between. The variable domain in full, with the rest retrieved from reference TRBV5-1 and TRBJ1-3, is KAGVTQTPRYLIKTRGQQVTLSCSPISGHRSVSWYQQTPGQGLQFLFEYFSETQRNKGNFPGRFSGRQFSNSRSEMNVSTLELGDSALYLCASSLEGSSGNTIYFGEGSWLTVV.

The sample holds many counts of this clonotype. The gene calls are TRBV12-3 or TRBV12-4 and TRBJ2-1; D may be TRBD2 (6 bases). The CDR3 runs to 16 residues. Between the trimmed V and J ends, which lost 5 bases and 9 bases, there was a span of 23 bases. As DNA, the CDR3 is TGTGCCAGCAGTCTAAAAGGACCAACGACTAGTCTTGAGCAGTTCTTC. As protein: CASSLKGPTTSLEQFF.

This clonotype has at least ten counts. The V and J genes are TRBV20-1 and TRBJ1-2; D might be TRBD1 (5 bases). V dropped 3 bases and J dropped 6 bases, with 14 bases sitting between them. This CDR3 region has 13 residues. CDR1 and CDR2 (germline): DFQATT, SNEGSKA (reference sequence). In nucleotides, the CDR3 is TGCAGTGCTAGGTTGTGGGGGTCAGATGGCTACACCTTC. Amino acid sequence: CSARLWGSDGYTF.

This clonotype was recorded at least ten times. CDR3: CATSDWTSAYNEQFF. CDR3 sequence (DNA): TGTGCCACCAGTGATTGGACTAGCGCCTACAATGAGCAGTTCTTC. The chain carries TRBV24-1 and TRBJ2-1; 9 bases map to TRBD2. There are 15 residues in the CDR3. J lost 2 bases, V lost 2 bases, and 0 bases had no gene match. Looked up from germline, CDR1 is KGHDR and CDR2 is SFDVKD.

This clonotype came up many times. The chain uses TRBV27 and TRBJ2-7; maybe TRBD2 (6 bases). The CDR3 loop spans 10 amino acids. The germline gives CDR1 MNHEY, CDR2 SMNVEV (reference sequence). Between the trimmed V and J ends, which lost 10 bases and 10 bases, there was a span of 14 bases. The CDR3 DNA reads as TGTGCCACCTATGCGGGGCGACAGTACTTC. This gives the protein CATYAGRQYF.

This clonotype was counted many times. The chain carries TRBV12-3 or TRBV12-4 and TRBJ1-2; tentative D call: TRBD1 (5 bases). Trimming stripped 6 bases from V and 2 bases from J, with 13 bases between. The CDR3 contains 14 residues. CDR3 coding DNA: TGTGCCAGCAGACCCCGTGGGGCCAACTATGGCTACACCTTC. Translated: CASRPRGANYGYTF.

Many counts were recorded for this clonotype. The chain recombines TRBV12-3 or TRBV12-4 with TRBJ1-1; no definite D call. This CDR3 is 13 amino acids long. With 7 bases removed from V and 8 bases from J, the gap between germline ends came to 17 bases. The CDR3 DNA follows: TGTGCCAGCACTTCCCGGAGAGGTACAGAAGCTTTCTTT. Translating it yields CASTSRRGTEAFF.

This clonotype was seen many times. The rearrangement joins TRBV5-5 to TRBJ1-2, with D uncertain. The V end lost 0 bases, the J end lost 4 bases, and 10 bases lay between the germline ends. Germline V lookup: CDR1 SGHKS, CDR2 YYEKEE (reference sequence). CDR3 length equals 14 residues. The CDR3 sequence is CASSLAQATYGYTF. Here the CDR3 DNA reads TGTGCCAGCAGCTTGGCCCAGGCAACCTATGGCTACACCTTC.

This clonotype was seen ten or more times. V gene TRBV29-1 combines with J gene TRBJ2-3; 7 bases agree with TRBD2. This CDR3 spans 12 amino acids. Germline V gives CDR1 SQVTM, CDR2 ANQGSEA. Trimming at V came to 8 bases and at J to 4 bases, leaving 6 bases not matched to a gene. This chain's CDR3 is CSLRRGADTQYF. The CDR3 DNA is TGCAGCTTACGACGGGGGGCAGATACGCAGTATTTT.

This clonotype was recorded at least ten times. The rearrangement joins TRBV20-1 to TRBJ2-3; possibly TRBD1 for D (5 bases). Per germline, CDR1 DFQATT and CDR2 SNEGSKA (reference sequence). The CDR3 contains 12 residues. V shed 0 bases and J shed 6 bases, with 7 bases lying between them. CDR3 bases: TGCAGTGCTAGAGACAGGGCCGATACGCAGTATTTT. Its translation is CSARDRADTQYF.

This clonotype was counted many times. V and J are TRBV12-3 or TRBV12-4 and TRBJ2-5; D may be TRBD2 (7 bases). Trimming left V 6 bases short and J 10 bases short, with 12 bases between. The CDR3 runs 11 residues. CDR3 sequence: CASSRGGGQYF. In DNA form, the CDR3 reads TGTGCCAGCAGCCGCGGGGGCGGCCAGTACTTC.

This clonotype was seen many times. CDR3 bases: TGTGCCATCAGTGAGTCGACTGGGTCCGCAGATACGCAGTATTTT. Translated, it gives CAISESTGSADTQYF. This chain uses TRBV10-3 with TRBJ2-3; the D is unclear. The germline V and J ends were trimmed by 0 bases and 4 bases, with 11 bases remaining between them. Germline V gene data show CDR1 as ENHRY and CDR2 as SYGVKD. The CDR3 is 15 amino acids.

This clonotype was counted many times. The CDR3 loop reads CASSVGPVAHEQYF. The CDR3 DNA sequence: TGTGCCAGCAGCGTAGGCCCCGTCGCCCACGAGCAGTACTTC. The J gene is TRBJ2-7, the V gene TRBV9; D not resolved. Between the trimmed V and J ends, which lost 0 bases and 5 bases, there was a span of 12 bases. The germline gives CDR1 SGDLS, CDR2 YYNGEE. This CDR3 region has 14 residues.

This clonotype was counted between two and nine times. V usage is TRBV5-1 and J usage is TRBJ2-7; D is undetermined. The CDR3 runs 14 residues. Trimming shortened V by 6 bases and J by 0 bases, and 13 bases separated the two germline ends. The germline V gene encodes CDR1 SGHRS and CDR2 YFSETQ. The CDR3 protein is CASKWGTSSYEQYF. The CDR3 coding sequence is TGCGCCAGCAAGTGGGGAACGAGCTCCTACGAGCAGTACTTC.

This clonotype was seen many times. The chain couples TRBV12-3 or TRBV12-4 to TRBJ1-1, with D unresolved. V was clipped by 5 bases and J by 10 bases, with 17 bases between them. The CDR3 totals 13 residues. The CDR3 region has the DNA TGTGCCAGCAGTCAAAGGGTCAGCGGGGTAGCTTTCTTT. Protein: CASSQRVSGVAFF.

This clonotype was picked up many times. The rearrangement links TRBV29-1 to TRBJ2-2, with TRBD1 matching 7 bases. CDR3 size: 13 residues. Germline trimming cut 2 bases from V and 5 bases from J; bases unmatched to any gene: 2. Germline loops: CDR1 SQVTM, CDR2 ANQGSEA. This CDR3 is CSVERGRTGELFF. The CDR3 nucleotides read TGCAGCGTTGAAAGGGGGCGAACCGGGGAGCTGTTTTTT.

This clonotype came up once. The chain joins TRBV20-1 to TRBJ2-4; 7 bases are a match to TRBD2. This CDR3 has 13 amino acids. Germline-derived CDR1 and CDR2 are DFQATT and SNEGSKA (reference sequence). The J segment lost 6 bases and the V segment lost 5 bases, leaving 7 bases of the junction unmatched. CDR3 nucleotides: TGCAGTGCTGCATCGGGAGGAGGAAACATTCAGTACTTC. Encoded protein: CSAASGGGNIQYF.

This clonotype was seen repeatedly, ten times or more. CDR3 bases: TGTGCCAGCAGTTACTCCGCGGCCGGGACAGGCTGGTGGGAGCAGTACTTC. Translating gives CASSYSAAGTGWWEQYF. The chain has TRBV6-2 or TRBV6-3 and TRBJ2-7, with 8 bases matching TRBD1. Per germline, CDR1 MNHEY and CDR2 SVGEGT. The J segment lost 7 bases and the V segment lost 0 bases, leaving 14 bases of the junction unmatched. The CDR3 has 17 amino acids.

This clonotype was counted many times. The chain links TRBV11-3 to TRBJ2-7; either TRBD1 or TRBD2 may supply D (5 bases each). The V end lost 0 bases, the J end lost 0 bases, and 12 bases lay between the germline ends. Germline CDR1 is SGHNT and CDR2 is YENEEA. The CDR3 totals 16 residues. DNA for the CDR3: TGTGCCAGCAGCTTAGACCTGGTCGGGGCCTCCTACGAGCAGTACTTC. Translation gives CASSLDLVGASYEQYF.

This clonotype occurred many times. The genes are TRBV20-1 and TRBJ2-7, with D perhaps matching TRBD1 or TRBD2 (5 bases each). The germline V gene encodes CDR1 DFQATT and CDR2 SNEGSKA (reference sequence). V dropped 7 bases and J dropped 1 base, with 14 bases sitting between them. The CDR3 consists of 13 residues. The CDR3 nucleotides are TGCAGTGTCCCCGGGGCCAGTTCCTACGAGCAGTACTTC. Protein product: CSVPGASSYEQYF.

The sample holds a few counts of this clonotype. J is TRBJ1-5 and V is TRBV7-2; D is uncertain. Germline V gene data show CDR1 as SGHTA and CDR2 as FQGNSA. V was cut by 0 bases and J by 4 bases, with 10 bases left in between. This CDR3 spans 15 amino acids. The CDR3, as DNA: TGTGCCAGCAGCTTAGCAGGGTTCCGTAATCAGCCCCAGCATTTT. Translating gives CASSLAGFRNQPQHF.

The CDR3 nucleotides are TGTGCCATCAGTTACAGGGAGGAGACCCAGTACTTC. It encodes CAISYREETQYF. This chain connects TRBV10-3 to TRBJ2-5, with a tentative D call TRBD1 (6 bases). The CDR3 contains 12 residues. Germline V lookup: CDR1 ENHRY, CDR2 SYGVKD. The V end lost 5 bases, the J end lost 5 bases, and 9 bases lay between the germline ends.

This clonotype was seen many times. The CDR3 sequence: CASRRDSAGTGAYEQYF. The CDR3 nucleotides read TGCGCCAGCAGGAGGGACTCTGCGGGGACAGGGGCCTACGAGCAGTACTTC. The chain joins TRBV5-1 to TRBJ2-7; 10 nucleotides match TRBD1. CDR1 and CDR2 from the germline V gene are SGHRS and YFSETQ. The V segment lost 5 bases and the J segment 2 bases; nucleotides outside the gene matches: 13. The CDR3 runs to 17 residues.